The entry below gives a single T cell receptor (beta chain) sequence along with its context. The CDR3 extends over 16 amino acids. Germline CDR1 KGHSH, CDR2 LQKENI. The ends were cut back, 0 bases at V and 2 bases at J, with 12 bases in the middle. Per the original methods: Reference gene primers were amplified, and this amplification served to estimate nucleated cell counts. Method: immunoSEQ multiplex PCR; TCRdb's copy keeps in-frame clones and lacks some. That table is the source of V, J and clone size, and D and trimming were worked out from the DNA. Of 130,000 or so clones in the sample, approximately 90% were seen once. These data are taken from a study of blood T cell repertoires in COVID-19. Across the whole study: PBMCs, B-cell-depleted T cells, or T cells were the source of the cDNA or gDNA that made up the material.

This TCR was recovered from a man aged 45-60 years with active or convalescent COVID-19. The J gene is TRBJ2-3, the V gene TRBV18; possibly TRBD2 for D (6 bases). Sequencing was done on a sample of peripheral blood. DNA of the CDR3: TGTGCCAGCTCACCACCTTTCGGGGGAATCACAGATACGCAGTATTTT. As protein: CASSPPFGGITDTQYF.